The 23 T cell receptor beta chains given below trace back to one sample, sequenced in a study of human T cells and chemical hapten exposure. The time point denotes: patch test 3, about 24 weeks after DPC sensitization. Treatment described: therapeutic diphenylcyclopropenone sensitization with weekly scalp DPC. Each CDR3 protein is one row after TCRdb ran MiXCR on the RACE reads. This table holds tens of thousands of distinct CDR3 sequences, roughly 12% found once. Sequences were derived from whole blood, sampled in connection with sensitization to the hapten diphenylcyclopropenone (DPC). The origin of the receptors is a young man with alopecia areata. Some clones in this sample may be carry-over from other donors' samples.

The chain has TRBV24-1 and TRBJ2-1; a possible D gene is TRBD2 (5 bases). Germline V lookup: CDR1 KGHDR, CDR2 SFDVKD. V was clipped by 9 bases and J by 5 bases, with 13 bases between them. This CDR3 comprises 13 residues. As DNA, the CDR3 is TGTGCCACCGGGTCTTTCGGGGACAATGAGCAGTTCTTC. Residues: CATGSFGDNEQFF.

V usage is TRBV5-5 and J usage is TRBJ2-7; perhaps D is TRBD1 or TRBD2 (5 bases each). V lost 0 bases to trimming and J lost 3 bases, with 13 bases between them. CDR1 and CDR2 (germline): SGHKS, YYEKEE (reference sequence). The CDR3 covers 15 residues. CDR3 protein: CASSLGEGEFYEQYF. The DNA of the CDR3 is TGTGCCAGCAGCTTGGGAGAAGGGGAGTTCTACGAGCAGTACTTC.

This clonotype was observed many times. The chain uses TRBV11-2 and TRBJ2-7; D is perhaps TRBD2 (5 bases). V lost 5 bases and J 3 bases, leaving 23 bases between the germline ends. Germline V lookup: CDR1 SGHAT, CDR2 FQNNGV. The CDR3 covers 17 residues. The CDR3 protein is CASSDRDPHGIRYEQYF. The CDR3 nucleotides read TGTGCCAGCAGCGATAGAGACCCTCACGGGATTCGCTACGAGCAGTACTTC.

In its sample, this clonotype was seen many times. This chain connects TRBV29-1 to TRBJ2-7, with a possible D match to TRBD2 (5 bases). The CDR3 covers 15 residues. The V gene lost 7 bases and the J gene lost 3 bases, with 22 bases spanning the gap. Germline loops: CDR1 SQVTM, CDR2 ANQGSEA. The CDR3 region has the DNA TGCAGCGGAACCGTTAAAACGGGGTTTTTCTACGAGCAGTACTTC. Translation: CSGTVKTGFFYEQYF.

In this sample, this clonotype turned up many times. The chain uses TRBV11-2 and TRBJ1-3; D perhaps matches TRBD1 (5 bases). The CDR3 covers 13 residues. Between the trimmed V and J ends, which lost 10 bases and 2 bases, there was a span of 12 bases. Germline V lookup: CDR1 SGHAT, CDR2 FQNNGV. The CDR3: CATVRQPGNTIYF. The CDR3 nucleotides read TGTGCCACCGTGAGACAGCCTGGAAACACCATATATTTT.

The chain has TRBV11-3 and TRBJ2-3; weak D call: TRBD1 (6 bases). The germline CDR1 and CDR2 sequences are SGHNT and YENEEA. The CDR3 consists of 15 residues. Trimming removed 6 bases from V and 3 bases from J, with 16 bases in between. CDR3 sequence: CASRRGSGATDTQYF. The CDR3 region has the DNA TGTGCCAGCAGGAGAGGGTCAGGGGCAACAGATACGCAGTATTTT.

The chain employs TRBV5-1 and TRBJ2-2; D is perhaps TRBD1 (5 bases). This CDR3 is built from 17 residues. Trimming removed 1 base at V and 4 bases at J, with 17 bases between. CDR1 and CDR2 (germline): SGHRS, YFSETQ. CDR3 residues: CASSLSREAISTGELFF. Here the CDR3 DNA reads TGCGCCAGCAGCTTGTCCAGGGAAGCGATAAGCACCGGGGAGCTGTTTTTT.

In this sample, this clonotype turned up a few times. The chain recombines TRBV4-1 with TRBJ1-2; 8 positions match TRBD1. The CDR3 length is 17 residues. The ends lost 8 bases at V and 4 bases at J; junction bases unmatched: 18. Germline values: CDR1 MGHRA, CDR2 YSYEKL. In DNA form, the CDR3 reads TGCGCCAGCCGGTGGGGAGACAGGGGAATGAAAGGCTATGGCTACACCTTC. Translating gives CASRWGDRGMKGYGYTF.

This clonotype turned up a few times. The chain uses TRBV6-1 and TRBJ1-6; 10 bases agree with TRBD1. The junction had 4 bases not matched to a gene; V was cut back by 6 bases and J by 8 bases. The germline V gene has CDR1 MNHNS and CDR2 SASEGT. This CDR3 is built from 14 residues. CDR3 nucleotides: TGTGCCAGCAGGTCGGGGACAGGGGATTCACCCCTCCACTTT. It is translated as CASRSGTGDSPLHF.

This clonotype was detected ten times or more. This rearrangement joins TRBV6-5 to TRBJ1-5; D is possibly TRBD1 (5 bases). Germline V gene sequence: CDR1 MNHEY, CDR2 SVGAGI. Trimming took 9 bases from V and 5 from J, leaving 17 bases between them. The CDR3 is 14 residues long. In nucleotides, the CDR3 is TGTGCCAGTATGGGATGGGGGGAAGATCAGCCCCAGCATTTT. It specifies CASMGWGEDQPQHF.

Points on this clonotype: Possible read error: a much larger clone is one base away. The J gene is TRBJ2-2, the V gene TRBV5-6; TRBD1 matches at 7 bases. The CDR3 runs to 13 residues. Germline V CDR1 and CDR2: SGHDT, YYEEEE. Here the CDR3 DNA reads TGTGCCAACAGCCCGACAGGGATCGGGGAGCTGTTTTTT. It specifies CANSPTGIGELFF.

The chain employs TRBV7-2 and TRBJ1-1, with D unresolved. The CDR3 has 13 residues. V lost 5 bases to trimming and J lost 8 bases, with 15 bases between them. Germline CDR1 is SGHTA and CDR2 is FQGNSA. In DNA form, the CDR3 reads TGTGCCAGCAGCCCCTCTATCAACCGGGAAGCTTTCTTT. Translated, it gives CASSPSINREAFF.

At least ten counts were recorded for this clonotype. In nucleotides, the CDR3 is TGTGCCAGCAGCTACCTTCCGGGTCAGCCCCAGCATTTT. Protein product: CASSYLPGQPQHF. The rearrangement links TRBV7-3 to TRBJ1-5; the D is unclear. This CDR3 has 13 residues. V dropped 4 bases and J dropped 6 bases, with 10 bases sitting between them. Germline CDR1 is SGHTA and CDR2 is FQGTGA.

This clonotype was seen a handful of times. The V and J genes are TRBV9 and TRBJ2-3; a possible D gene is TRBD1 (5 bases). Germline assignment: CDR1 SGDLS and CDR2 YYNGEE. CDR3 size: 12 residues. V lost 3 bases, J lost 7 bases, and 9 bases lay in between. The CDR3 loop reads CASSAQGYTQYF. In DNA form, the CDR3 reads TGTGCCAGCAGCGCCCAGGGATATACGCAGTATTTT.

The CDR3 protein is CASSSLFIYEQYF. CDR3 nucleotides: TGTGCCAGCAGTTCCCTGTTTATCTACGAGCAGTACTTC. The V gene is TRBV28, the J gene TRBJ2-7, with D unresolved. Trimming took off 4 bases at V and 3 bases at J, with 10 bases between the two ends. The CDR3 consists of 13 residues. Per germline, CDR1 MDHEN and CDR2 SYDVKM. The whole variable domain, remainder taken from reference TRBV28 and TRBJ2-7, is DVKVTQSSRYLVKRTGEKVFLECVQDMDHENMFWYRQDPGLGLRLIYFSYDVKMKEKGDIPEGYSVSREKKERFSLILESASTNQTSMYLCASSSLFIYEQYFGPGTRLTVT.

The gene calls are TRBV6-5 and TRBJ2-7, with 10 bases matching TRBD1. Looked up from germline, CDR1 is MNHEY and CDR2 is SVGAGI. This CDR3 has 14 residues. Trimming removed 6 bases from V and 11 bases from J; junction bases left unmatched: 13. The chain's CDR3 is CASSYRGTGDWEYF. CDR3 nucleotide sequence: TGTGCCAGCAGCTACAGAGGGACAGGGGACTGGGAGTACTTC.

V gene TRBV29-1 combines with J gene TRBJ2-5; TRBD1 might be the D (5 bases). The germline V gene encodes CDR1 SQVTM and CDR2 ANQGSEA. Trimming left V 3 bases short and J 5 bases short, with 10 bases between. The CDR3 consists of 12 residues. This CDR3 reads CSVEAGLETQYF. For the CDR3, the DNA is TGCAGCGTTGAGGCAGGGCTGGAGACCCAGTACTTC. The variable domain in full, with the rest retrieved from reference TRBV29-1 and TRBJ2-5, is SAVISQKPSRDICQRGTSLTIQCQVDSQVTMMFWYRQQPGQSLTLIATANQGSEATYESGFVIDKFPISRPNLTFSTLTVSNMSPEDSSIYLCSVEAGLETQYFGPGTRLLVL.

The chain uses TRBV6-1 and TRBJ2-2; D is ambiguous. Germline CDR1 is MNHNS and CDR2 is SASEGT. The ends were cut back, 2 bases at V and 9 bases at J, with 13 bases in the middle. This CDR3 is built from 14 residues. CDR3 protein: CASSEITATRELFF. The CDR3 coding sequence is TGTGCCAGCAGTGAAATAACCGCGACCCGGGAGCTGTTTTTT.

This clonotype was detected a few times. V gene TRBV6-4 combines with J gene TRBJ1-1; the D is unclear. The CDR3 runs to 13 residues. V lost 2 bases and J 1 base, leaving 5 bases between the germline ends. The germline CDR1 and CDR2 sequences are MRHNA and SNTAGT. The CDR3 sequence is CASSDDGNTEAFF. Written as DNA, the CDR3 is TGTGCCAGCAGTGACGACGGGAACACTGAAGCTTTCTTT.

A note on this clonotype: A single base separates this from a much larger clone, so it may be a read error. The V gene is TRBV29-1, the J gene TRBJ2-3; no reliable D call. V was trimmed by 7 bases and J by 2 bases, leaving 4 bases between them. This CDR3 comprises 10 residues. CDR1 is SQVTM and CDR2 is ANQGSEA in the germline V gene. The CDR3 nucleotides are TGCAGCGCCGACACAGATACGCAGTATTTT. This translates into CSADTDTQYF.

In DNA, the CDR3 is TGTGCCACCAGCCCCCACCTCTCCAGGGGAGGGGAGACCCAGTACTTC. It encodes CATSPHLSRGGETQYF. V gene TRBV15 combines with J gene TRBJ2-5, with D tentatively TRBD2 (7 bases). CDR3 length: 16 amino acids. V shed 5 bases and J shed 5 bases, with 21 bases lying between them. Germline CDR1 and CDR2: LNHNV and YYDKDF (reference sequence).

This clonotype was observed many times. V usage is TRBV24-1 and J usage is TRBJ2-7, with D possibly being TRBD1 (6 bases). The CDR3 consists of 14 residues. V lost 3 bases and J 1 base, leaving 9 bases between the germline ends. Germline loops: CDR1 KGHDR, CDR2 SFDVKD. The chain's CDR3 is CATSDPGHSYEQYF. The CDR3 DNA follows: TGTGCCACCAGTGATCCGGGACATTCCTACGAGCAGTACTTC.

This clonotype was picked up many times. The chain employs TRBV5-4 and TRBJ1-6; TRBD1 agrees at 7 bases. The CDR3 has 16 amino acids. Trimming at V came to 4 bases and at J to 5 bases, leaving 9 bases not matched to a gene. The V gene's germline CDR1 is SGHNT and CDR2 YYREEE (reference sequence). DNA for the CDR3: TGTGCCAGCAGCGAGGGGGCATGGGACCATAATTCACCCCTCCACTTT. Its translation is CASSEGAWDHNSPLHF.